This T cell receptor beta chain was captured by sequencing in a study of blood T cell repertoires in COVID-19. Study as a whole: Collection of acute and convalescent COVID-19 samples took place in the United States, Italy and Spain. In each case, the material was cDNA or gDNA derived from T cells, B-cell-depleted T cells, or PBMCs.

Original handling: Amplified reference gene primers provided the basis for estimating nucleated cell counts. Clones were read by immunoSEQ multiplex PCR, and TCRdb kept only the in-frame ones, dropping some. V, J and clone size are taken as reported in that table, and D and trimming were inferred from the DNA itself. The table shows approximately 120,000 clones, with about three quarters occurring only once. The origin of this receptor is a human donor in a cohort sampled during active or convalescent COVID-19. The sequenced sample was peripheral blood.

The CDR3 sequence is CASSRNPGMSGANVLTF. The CDR3 bases are TGCGCCAGCAGCCGCAACCCGGGGATGTCTGGGGCCAACGTCCTGACTTTC. V gene TRBV4-3 combines with J gene TRBJ2-6, with D possibly being TRBD2 (5 bases). The length of the CDR3 is 17 residues. V lost 4 bases and J 1 base, leaving 14 bases between the germline ends. Per the germline V gene, CDR1 is LGHNA and CDR2 is YSLEER.